A selection of T cell receptor beta chains follows, all from one sample in a study of T cells in localized non-small cell lung cancer. Sequencing was performed with immunoSEQ multiplex PCR; in TCRdb, only in-frame clones are kept and a portion is missing. The sample carries 15,000 to 20,000 clones, more than 65% recorded once. Sequencing used peripheral blood, obtained before any cancer treatment. The receptor source for this set is a male donor older than 55 with stage I lung adenocarcinoma. CDR3s include the opening cysteine and the closing phenylalanine or tryptophan. The order of the fields is clone size, J gene, D gene, V gene, CDR3 protein, CDR3 DNA. The D gene is left open where the match is weak. Size is stated for part of the rows, as once, few or many counts, or as a class when the clone is expanded.

NA,TRBJ2-2,NA,TRBV4-2,CASSQGPGTETGELFF,TGTGCCAGCAGCCAAGGCCCCGGGACCGAAACCGGGGAGCTGTTTTTT
few,TRBJ1-1,NA,TRBV18,CASSPRQNAEAFF,TGTGCCAGCTCCCCTAGACAGAACGCTGAAGCTTTCTTT
NA,TRBJ2-7,NA,TRBV6-1,CASTKDREGSYEQYF,TGTGCCAGCACCAAGGACAGGGAGGGGTCCTACGAGCAGTACTTC
NA,TRBJ2-7,NA,TRBV18,CASSPDIGSYEQYF,TGTGCCAGCTCACCGGACATTGGCTCCTACGAGCAGTACTTC
NA,TRBJ2-2,TRBD2,TRBV6-1,CASSEARGGNTGELFF,TGTGCCAGCAGTGAAGCGCGGGGGGGGAACACCGGGGAGCTGTTTTTT
NA,TRBJ2-7,TRBD1,TRBV18,CASSPQGQGLHEQYF,TGTGCCAGCTCACCACAGGGACAGGGGTTGCACGAGCAGTACTTC
NA,TRBJ2-3,TRBD1,TRBV7-2,CASSPGTGTDTQYF,TGTGCCAGCAGCCCAGGGACAGGTACAGATACGCAGTATTTT
NA,TRBJ1-2,NA,TRBV7-6,CASSLGQEAGYTF,TGTGCCAGCAGCTTAGGACAGGAAGCAGGCTACACCTTC
NA,TRBJ2-2,NA,TRBV6-4,CASSDSRPLRYTGELFF,TGTGCCAGCAGTGACTCGAGGCCCCTTCGATACACCGGGGAGCTGTTTTTT
NA,TRBJ2-6,NA,TRBV4-1,CASSQDIRGSSGANVLTF,TGCGCCAGCAGCCAAGATATACGGGGGAGCTCTGGGGCCAACGTCCTGACTTTC
NA,TRBJ1-5,TRBD1,TRBV13,CASSLRGAGGQPQHF,TGTGCCAGCAGCCTCAGAGGGGCAGGGGGTCAGCCCCAGCATTTT
NA,TRBJ2-3,TRBD2,TRBV23-1,CASSQSHIAGGPDRTDTQYF,TGCGCCAGCAGTCAATCTCACATAGCGGGAGGGCCTGATCGGACAGATACGCAGTATTTT
NA,TRBJ2-2,NA,TRBV9,CASTPTLTNTGELFF,TGTGCCAGCACTCCAACCCTTACGAACACCGGGGAGCTGTTTTTT
few,TRBJ2-7,NA,TRBV7-6,CASSTAGLSYEQYF,TGTGCCAGCTCAACAGCGGGCCTTTCCTACGAGCAGTACTTC
NA,TRBJ2-1,NA,TRBV4-3,CASSPESMGNEQFF,TGCGCCAGCAGCCCCGAATCCATGGGGAATGAGCAGTTCTTC
NA,TRBJ1-2,NA,TRBV7-2,CASSLGRYSGYGGYTF,TGTGCCAGCAGCTTAGGCCGGTACAGTGGTTATGGTGGCTACACCTTC
NA,TRBJ2-1,TRBD2,TRBV4-1,CASSQGAGVSYNEQFF,TGCGCCAGCAGCCAAGGGGCGGGGGTCTCCTACAATGAGCAGTTCTTC
NA,TRBJ2-7,NA,TRBV11-2,CASSITGYEQYF,TGTGCCAGCAGCATTACAGGCTACGAGCAGTACTTC
NA,TRBJ1-4,NA,TRBV15,CATSRTSVGFGEKLFF,TGTGCCACCAGCAGGACTTCGGTGGGTTTCGGTGAAAAACTGTTTTTT
NA,TRBJ1-2,TRBD1,TRBV2,CASSDWTGDTYGYTF,TGTGCCAGCAGTGATTGGACAGGCGATACATATGGCTACACCTTC
NA,TRBJ1-5,NA,TRBV30,CAWSVQGGQPQHF,TGTGCCTGGAGTGTACAGGGTGGTCAGCCCCAGCATTTT
NA,TRBJ2-3,TRBD1,TRBV2,CASSAPGQVRLRWTDTQYF,TGTGCCAGCAGTGCCCCGGGACAGGTTCGTCTTAGGTGGACAGATACGCAGTATTTT
medium-sized,TRBJ1-1,NA,TRBV13,CASSHRSGANTEAFF,TGTGCCAGCAGCCACCGGTCGGGGGCGAACACTGAAGCTTTCTTT
NA,TRBJ2-5,NA,TRBV18,CASSPPAGTGRETQYF,TGTGCCAGCTCACCACCGGCGGGCACGGGCCGAGAGACCCAGTACTTC
NA,TRBJ2-3,TRBD1,TRBV7-6,CASSLLGTGSADTQYF,TGTGCCAGCAGCTTATTGGGGACAGGGAGCGCAGATACGCAGTATTTT
NA,TRBJ2-7,TRBD2,TRBV19,CASETGPPRPGGAYEQYF,TGTGCCAGTGAAACAGGTCCCCCCCGCCCCGGGGGGGCCTACGAGCAGTACTTC
once,TRBJ2-1,NA,TRBV6-4,CASPWRVAYNEQFF,TGTGCCAGCCCTTGGCGGGTGGCCTACAATGAGCAGTTCTTC
NA,TRBJ2-1,TRBD2,TRBV7-8,CASSVLAGGYNEQFF,TGTGCCAGCAGCGTCCTAGCGGGAGGCTACAATGAGCAGTTCTTC
NA,TRBJ2-5,NA,TRBV7-8,CASSPQAGTETQYF,TGTGCCAGCAGCCCCCAGGCGGGTACAGAGACCCAGTACTTC
few,TRBJ2-5,NA,TRBV6-5,CASSYSIARHETQYF,TGTGCCAGCAGTTACTCGATAGCGCGCCACGAGACCCAGTACTTC
once,TRBJ2-7,NA,TRBV20-1,CSASLANEQYF,TGCAGTGCTAGTCTAGCGAACGAGCAGTACTTC
NA,TRBJ2-1,TRBD1,TRBV18,CASSPRTGYPNEQFF,TGTGCCAGCTCACCACGGACAGGGTATCCCAATGAGCAGTTCTTC
few,TRBJ1-2,NA,TRBV7-9,CASSWGGGEGGYTF,TGTGCCAGCAGCTGGGGGGGAGGAGAAGGAGGCTACACCTTC
once,TRBJ2-2,NA,TRBV19,CASSIGIPGELFF,TGTGCCAGTAGTATTGGCATACCCGGGGAGCTGTTTTTT
NA,TRBJ2-7,NA,TRBV21-1,CASSKASGTSKREYEQYF,TGTGCCAGCAGCAAAGCCTCCGGGACTAGCAAGAGGGAATACGAGCAGTACTTC
NA,TRBJ2-3,TRBD2,TRBV7-6,CASSSSGTYTDTQYF,TGTGCCAGCAGCTCTAGCGGAACTTACACAGATACGCAGTATTTT
NA,TRBJ2-1,TRBD2,TRBV6-4,CASSDGGGGYNEQFF,TGTGCCAGCAGTGATGGAGGCGGGGGATACAATGAGCAGTTCTTC
NA,TRBJ2-7,TRBD1,TRBV5-1,CASSLEGTEDYEQYF,TGCGCCAGCAGCTTGGAAGGGACAGAAGACTACGAGCAGTACTTC
NA,TRBJ1-1,NA,TRBV11-2,CASSLISGAWNTEAFF,TGTGCCAGCAGCCTCATCTCGGGGGCCTGGAACACTGAAGCTTTCTTT
NA,TRBJ2-3,NA,TRBV10-3,CAISASRVEGSTDTQYF,TGTGCCATCAGTGCCTCCAGGGTGGAAGGCTCGACAGATACGCAGTATTTT
once,TRBJ2-2,TRBD1,TRBV7-2,CASSFGTGIGELFF,TGTGCCAGCAGCTTTGGGACAGGGATAGGGGAGCTGTTTTTT
NA,TRBJ2-1,TRBD2,TRBV15,CATTLAGGPHNEQFF,TGTGCCACCACCCTGGCGGGGGGGCCCCACAATGAGCAGTTCTTC
NA,TRBJ2-3,TRBD2,TRBV2,CASSSQRGDTQYF,TGTGCCAGCAGTTCTCAGCGGGGGGATACGCAGTATTTT
NA,TRBJ2-2,NA,TRBV15,CATSRVRADTGELFF,TGTGCCACCAGCAGAGTCAGGGCGGACACCGGGGAGCTGTTTTTT
NA,TRBJ1-3,NA,TRBV2,CASRNPLRGNTIYF,TGTGCCAGCAGGAACCCACTGAGGGGAAACACCATATATTTT
NA,TRBJ2-2,NA,TRBV28,CASSFLRGSAGELFF,TGTGCCAGCAGTTTTTTGAGGGGGTCGGCCGGGGAGCTGTTTTTT
NA,TRBJ2-1,NA,TRBV7-2,CASSGPGVSYNEQFF,TGTGCCAGCAGCGGACCTGGTGTCTCCTACAATGAGCAGTTCTTC
NA,TRBJ2-2,TRBD2,TRBV29-1,CSVGLPSGRGELFF,TGCAGCGTTGGTTTGCCTAGCGGGCGGGGGGAGCTGTTTTTT
NA,TRBJ2-3,TRBD1,TRBV4-1,CASSLRDRGEDTQYF,TGCGCCAGCAGCCTACGGGACAGGGGGGAAGATACGCAGTATTTT
NA,TRBJ1-2,TRBD1,TRBV2,CASSEGQADGYTF,TGTGCCAGCAGCGAGGGACAGGCCGATGGCTACACCTTC
NA,TRBJ1-2,NA,TRBV6-5,CASSYRRTANYGYTF,TGTGCCAGCAGTTACCGCAGGACGGCCAACTATGGCTACACCTTC
NA,TRBJ1-1,TRBD1,TRBV5-4,CASSSGTGKNLNTEAFF,TGCGCCAGCAGCTCCGGGACAGGGAAAAACCTGAACACTGAAGCTTTCTTT
NA,TRBJ2-1,TRBD2,TRBV11-2,CASSPTGTSRNNEQFF,TGTGCCAGCAGCCCAACCGGGACTAGTCGTAACAATGAGCAGTTCTTC
NA,TRBJ2-7,TRBD1,TRBV5-1,CASSRTDREYEQYF,TGCGCCAGCAGCAGAACCGACAGGGAGTACGAGCAGTACTTC
NA,TRBJ2-2,NA,TRBV7-8,CASSLATRSNTGELFF,TGTGCCAGCAGCTTAGCTACGCGCTCGAACACCGGGGAGCTGTTTTTT
NA,TRBJ1-1,NA,TRBV19,CASSTFGARYTEAFF,TGTGCCAGTAGTACGTTCGGGGCACGGTACACTGAAGCTTTCTTT
NA,TRBJ2-7,TRBD1,TRBV29-1,CSVVGGTGTYEQYF,TGCAGCGTTGTAGGTGGGACAGGGACCTACGAGCAGTACTTC
NA,TRBJ2-7,TRBD1,TRBV29-1,CSVDSGTGSSYEQYF,TGCAGCGTTGACTCCGGGACAGGGAGTTCCTACGAGCAGTACTTC
NA,TRBJ2-7,NA,TRBV5-5,CASSSTGTPSSYEQYF,TGTGCCAGCAGCTCCACGGGGACCCCAAGCTCCTACGAGCAGTACTTC